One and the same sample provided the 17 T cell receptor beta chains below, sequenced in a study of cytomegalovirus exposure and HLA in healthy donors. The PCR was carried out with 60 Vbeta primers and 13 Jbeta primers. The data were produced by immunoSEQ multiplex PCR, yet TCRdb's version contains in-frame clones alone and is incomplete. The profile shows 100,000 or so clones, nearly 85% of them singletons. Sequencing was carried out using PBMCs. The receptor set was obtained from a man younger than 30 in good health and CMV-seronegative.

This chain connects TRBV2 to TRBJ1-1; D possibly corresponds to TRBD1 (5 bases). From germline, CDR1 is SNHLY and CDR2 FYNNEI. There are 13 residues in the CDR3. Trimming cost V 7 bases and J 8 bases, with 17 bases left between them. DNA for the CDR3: TGTGCCAGCACCCCAACCCGGGGGGGAGAAGCTTTCTTT. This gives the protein CASTPTRGGEAFF.

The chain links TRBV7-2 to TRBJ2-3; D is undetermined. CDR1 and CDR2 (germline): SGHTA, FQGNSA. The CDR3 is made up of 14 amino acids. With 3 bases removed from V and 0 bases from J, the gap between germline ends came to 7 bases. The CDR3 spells CASSLGISTDTQYF. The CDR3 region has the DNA TGTGCCAGCAGCTTGGGCATCAGCACAGATACGCAGTATTTT.

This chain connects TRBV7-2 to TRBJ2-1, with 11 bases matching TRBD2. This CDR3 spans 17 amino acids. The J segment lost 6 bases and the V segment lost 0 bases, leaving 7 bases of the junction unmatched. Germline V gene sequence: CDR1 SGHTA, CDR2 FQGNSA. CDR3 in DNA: TGTGCCAGCAGCTTAGCCGAGACTAGCGGGACCCTCAATGAGCAGTTCTTC. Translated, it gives CASSLAETSGTLNEQFF. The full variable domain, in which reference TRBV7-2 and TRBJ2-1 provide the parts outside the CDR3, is GAGVSQSPSNKVTEKGKDVELRCDPISGHTALYWYRQSLGQGLEFLIYFQGNSAPDKSGLPSDRFSAERTGGSVSTLTIQRTQQEDSAVYLCASSLAETSGTLNEQFFGPGTRLTVL.

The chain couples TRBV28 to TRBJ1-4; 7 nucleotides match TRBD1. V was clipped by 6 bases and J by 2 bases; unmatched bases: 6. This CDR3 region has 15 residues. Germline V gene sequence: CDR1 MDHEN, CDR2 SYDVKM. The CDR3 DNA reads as TGTGCCAGCAGGCGCACAGGGGCCACTAATGAAAAACTGTTTTTT. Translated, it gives CASRRTGATNEKLFF. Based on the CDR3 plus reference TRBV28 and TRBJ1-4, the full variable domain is DVKVTQSSRYLVKRTGEKVFLECVQDMDHENMFWYRQDPGLGLRLIYFSYDVKMKEKGDIPEGYSVSREKKERFSLILESASTNQTSMYLCASRRTGATNEKLFFGSGTQLSVL.

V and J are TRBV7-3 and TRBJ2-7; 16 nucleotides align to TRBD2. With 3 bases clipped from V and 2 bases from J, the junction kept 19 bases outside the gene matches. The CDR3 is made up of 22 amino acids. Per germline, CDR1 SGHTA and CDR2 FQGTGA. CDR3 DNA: TGTGCCAGCAGCTTTCCCTTTGACGAGGGACTAGCGGGAGGGCCTACCCCCTACGAGCAGTACTTC. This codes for CASSFPFDEGLAGGPTPYEQYF.

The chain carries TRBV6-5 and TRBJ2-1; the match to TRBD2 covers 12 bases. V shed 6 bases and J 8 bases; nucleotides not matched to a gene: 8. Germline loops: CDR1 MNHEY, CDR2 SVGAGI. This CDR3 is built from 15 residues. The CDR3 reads CASRASGRAVYEQFF. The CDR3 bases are TGTGCCAGCAGAGCTAGCGGGAGGGCAGTCTATGAGCAGTTCTTC.

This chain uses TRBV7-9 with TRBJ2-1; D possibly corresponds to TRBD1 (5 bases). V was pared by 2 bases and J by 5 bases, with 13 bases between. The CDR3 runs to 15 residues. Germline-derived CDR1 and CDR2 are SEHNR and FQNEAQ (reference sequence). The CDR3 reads CASSLKGAYDNEQFF. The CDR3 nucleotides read TGTGCCAGCAGCTTAAAAGGGGCGTACGACAATGAGCAGTTCTTC.

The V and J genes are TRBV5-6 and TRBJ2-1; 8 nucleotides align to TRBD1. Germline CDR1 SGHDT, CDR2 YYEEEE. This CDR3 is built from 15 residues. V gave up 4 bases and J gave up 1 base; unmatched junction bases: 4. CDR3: CASSNWDRSYNEQFF. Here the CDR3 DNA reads TGTGCCAGCAGCAATTGGGACAGGTCCTACAATGAGCAGTTCTTC.

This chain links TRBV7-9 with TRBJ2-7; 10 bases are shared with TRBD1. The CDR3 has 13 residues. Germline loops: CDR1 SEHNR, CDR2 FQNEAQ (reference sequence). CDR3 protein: CSYGQGGSYEQYF. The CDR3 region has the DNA TGTTCCTACGGACAGGGGGGATCCTACGAGCAGTACTTC. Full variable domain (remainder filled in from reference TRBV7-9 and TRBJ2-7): DTGVSQNPRHKITKRGQNVTFRCDPISEHNRLYWYRQTLGQGPEFLTYFQNEAQLEKSRLLSDRFSAERPKGSFSTLEIQRTEQGDSAMYLCSYGQGGSYEQYFGPGTRLTVT.

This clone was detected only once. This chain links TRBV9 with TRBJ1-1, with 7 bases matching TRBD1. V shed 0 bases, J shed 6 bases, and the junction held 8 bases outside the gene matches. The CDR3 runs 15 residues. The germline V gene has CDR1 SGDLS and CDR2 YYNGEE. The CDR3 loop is CASSVEAGGISEAFF. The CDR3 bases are TGTGCCAGCAGCGTAGAAGCAGGGGGAATATCTGAAGCTTTCTTT.

The CDR3 sequence is CAWGGKIENTEAFF. CDR3 coding DNA: TGTGCCTGGGGGGGGAAGATAGAGAACACTGAAGCTTTCTTT. The chain recombines TRBV30 with TRBJ1-1; weak D call: TRBD1 (5 bases). Trimming pared 5 bases from V and 1 base from J, leaving 14 bases between. Germline values: CDR1 GTSNPN, CDR2 SVGIG (reference sequence). This CDR3 has 14 residues.

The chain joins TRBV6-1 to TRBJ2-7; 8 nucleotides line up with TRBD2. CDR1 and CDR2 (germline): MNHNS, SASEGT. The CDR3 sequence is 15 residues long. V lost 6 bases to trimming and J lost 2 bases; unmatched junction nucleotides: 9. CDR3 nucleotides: TGTGCCAGCAGGACGGGGCGGGGGGCGACCTACGAGCAGTACTTC. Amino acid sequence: CASRTGRGATYEQYF.

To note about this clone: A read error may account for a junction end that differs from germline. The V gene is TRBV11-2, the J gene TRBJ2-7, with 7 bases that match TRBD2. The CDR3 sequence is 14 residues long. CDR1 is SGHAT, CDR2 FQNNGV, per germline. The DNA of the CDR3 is TGCGCCAGCAGCCAGGAATTCCTAGCGGTTAAGCAGTACTTC. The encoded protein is CASSQEFLAVKQYF.

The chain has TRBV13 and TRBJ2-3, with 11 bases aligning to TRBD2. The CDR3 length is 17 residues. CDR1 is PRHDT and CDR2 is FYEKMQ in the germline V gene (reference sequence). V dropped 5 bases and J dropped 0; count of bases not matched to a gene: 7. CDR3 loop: CASSPRTSGRSTDTQYF. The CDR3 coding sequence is TGTGCCAGCAGCCCCCGGACTAGCGGGCGAAGCACAGATACGCAGTATTTT.

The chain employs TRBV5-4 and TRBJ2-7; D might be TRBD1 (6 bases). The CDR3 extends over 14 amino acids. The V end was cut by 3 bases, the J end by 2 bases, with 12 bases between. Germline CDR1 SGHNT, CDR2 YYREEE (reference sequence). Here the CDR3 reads CASSSLDSTYEQYF. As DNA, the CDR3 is TGTGCCAGCAGCTCTCTGGACAGCACCTACGAGCAGTACTTC.

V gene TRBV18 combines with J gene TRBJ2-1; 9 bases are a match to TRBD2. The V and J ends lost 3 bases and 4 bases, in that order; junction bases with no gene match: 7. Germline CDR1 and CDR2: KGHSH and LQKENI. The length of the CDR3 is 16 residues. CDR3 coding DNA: TGTGCCAGCTCACCCCCCATAGCGGGAGTTTACAATGAGCAGTTCTTC. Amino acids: CASSPPIAGVYNEQFF.

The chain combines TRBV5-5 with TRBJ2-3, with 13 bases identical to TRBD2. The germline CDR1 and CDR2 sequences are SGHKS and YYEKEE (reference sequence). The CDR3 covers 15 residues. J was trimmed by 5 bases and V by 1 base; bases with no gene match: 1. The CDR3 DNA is TGTGCCAGCAGCTTGAGACTAGCGGGAGGAGATACGCAGTATTTT. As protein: CASSLRLAGGDTQYF.